Each of the 10 T cell receptor beta chains below was sequenced from the same sample in a study of CD8+ T cells in alopecia areata. Extracted from the samples, RNA was reverse transcribed into cDNA to serve as the sequencing template. The method was immunoSEQ multiplex PCR; TCRdb's version includes in-frame clones alone and lacks a portion of them. The sample consists of 200,000 to 250,000 clones, about 58% of them appearing once. Indicated treatment: oral pan-JAK inhibitor, 5-10 mg twice daily. The starting material was CD4+ T cells sorted from blood, obtained at week 4, from a patient treated with tofacitinib. These receptors were taken from a human donor with alopecia areata.

V and J are TRBV30 and TRBJ1-4, with D perhaps TRBD1 (5 bases). CDR1 and CDR2 (germline): GTSNPN, SVGIG (reference sequence). The CDR3 has 14 amino acids. V shed 0 bases and J shed 8 bases, with 13 bases lying between them. Here the CDR3 reads CAWSVGTGGEKLFF. The CDR3 coding sequence is TGTGCCTGGAGTGTAGGGACGGGAGGGGAAAAACTGTTTTTT.

J is TRBJ1-2 and V is TRBV7-3; a weak D match, TRBD1 (5 bases). V was trimmed by 0 bases and J by 8 bases, leaving 22 bases between them. CDR3 size: 17 residues. CDR1 and CDR2 (germline): SGHTA, FQGTGA. CDR3 sequence: CASSLTPNTGTAEGYTF. The CDR3 coding sequence is TGTGCCAGCAGCTTAACGCCAAATACGGGGACGGCGGAAGGCTACACCTTC.

This clone was counted between two and nine times. The chain is built from TRBV4-3 and TRBJ2-3, with D tentatively TRBD1 (6 bases). CDR3 size: 15 residues. V was shortened by 0 bases and J by 15 bases, with 22 bases between the two germline ends. The germline CDR1 and CDR2 sequences are LGHNA and YSLEER. The CDR3 spells CASSQDGSNREKGYF. CDR3 bases: TGCGCCAGCAGCCAAGATGGTTCGAACAGGGAAAAAGGCTATTTT.

The V gene is TRBV27, the J gene TRBJ2-7; tentative D call: TRBD1 (5 bases). The CDR3 has 15 residues. The germline V and J ends were trimmed by 3 bases and 3 bases, with 15 bases remaining between them. The V gene's germline CDR1 is MNHEY and CDR2 SMNVEV (reference sequence). CDR3: CASSFSPWQGYEQYF. The CDR3 bases are TGTGCCAGCAGTTTCTCTCCCTGGCAGGGCTACGAGCAGTACTTC.

This clone was recorded a few times. The chain is built from TRBV7-7 and TRBJ2-2; D might be TRBD2 (6 bases). CDR1 is SSHAT, CDR2 FNYEAQ, per germline (reference sequence). The CDR3 has 15 residues. V lost 6 bases and J lost 1, with 12 bases in between. The CDR3 reads CASRPGTRNTGELFF. Written as DNA, the CDR3 is TGTGCCAGCAGACCCGGGACTCGGAACACCGGGGAGCTGTTTTTT.

This clone has more than one count but fewer than ten. In DNA, the CDR3 is TGTGCCAGCAGTACTCTCTCTGGGGCCAACGTCCTGACTTTC. It specifies CASSTLSGANVLTF. The chain carries TRBV2 and TRBJ2-6; unclear D gene. V dropped 5 bases and J dropped 0 bases, with 5 bases sitting between them. The CDR3 length is 14 residues. Germline V lookup: CDR1 SNHLY, CDR2 FYNNEI.

This clone was seen ten or more times. This chain links TRBV2 with TRBJ1-1, with TRBD1 as a possible D gene (6 bases). CDR1 SNHLY and CDR2 FYNNEI come from the germline V gene. V gave up 7 bases and J gave up 2 bases, with 14 bases separating them. The CDR3 runs 14 residues. CDR3 residues: CASNTRGRNTEAFF. The CDR3 nucleotides read TGTGCCAGCAACACCAGGGGAAGAAACACTGAAGCTTTCTTT.

The CDR3 nucleotides are TGCGCCAGCAGCTCGGACACCGCACAGTACTTC. It encodes CASSSDTAQYF. This chain links TRBV5-1 with TRBJ2-7; possible D gene TRBD1, 5 bases. There are 11 residues in the CDR3. Trimming stripped 3 bases from V and 10 bases from J, with 11 bases between. CDR1 is SGHRS, CDR2 YFSETQ, per germline.

The rearrangement uses TRBV5-1 and TRBJ2-5, with 9 positions matching TRBD2. Germline V lookup: CDR1 SGHRS, CDR2 YFSETQ. The CDR3 covers 15 residues. Trimming at V came to 2 bases and at J to 5 bases, leaving 7 bases not matched to a gene. The DNA of the CDR3 is TGCGCCAGCAGCTTCGGGACTAGCCTCCGGGAGACCCAGTACTTC. Encoded protein: CASSFGTSLRETQYF.

The chain uses TRBV7-8 and TRBJ1-6, with 8 bases identical to TRBD1. CDR3 size: 14 residues. V shed 6 bases and J 9 bases; nucleotides not matched to a gene: 7. Per germline, CDR1 SGHVS and CDR2 FQNEAQ. The CDR3 bases are TGTGCCAGCAGTCTTACAGGGGGAGGTTCACCCCTCCACTTT. Translated: CASSLTGGGSPLHF.